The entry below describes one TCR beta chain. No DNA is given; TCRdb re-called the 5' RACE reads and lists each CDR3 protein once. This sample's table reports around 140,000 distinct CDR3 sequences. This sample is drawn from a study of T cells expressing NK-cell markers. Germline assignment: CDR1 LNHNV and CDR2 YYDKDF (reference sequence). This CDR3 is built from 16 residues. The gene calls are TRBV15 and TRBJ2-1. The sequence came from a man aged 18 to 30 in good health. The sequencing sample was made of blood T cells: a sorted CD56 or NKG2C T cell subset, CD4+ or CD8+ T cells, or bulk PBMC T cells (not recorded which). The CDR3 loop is CATSRSSVEANNEQFF.